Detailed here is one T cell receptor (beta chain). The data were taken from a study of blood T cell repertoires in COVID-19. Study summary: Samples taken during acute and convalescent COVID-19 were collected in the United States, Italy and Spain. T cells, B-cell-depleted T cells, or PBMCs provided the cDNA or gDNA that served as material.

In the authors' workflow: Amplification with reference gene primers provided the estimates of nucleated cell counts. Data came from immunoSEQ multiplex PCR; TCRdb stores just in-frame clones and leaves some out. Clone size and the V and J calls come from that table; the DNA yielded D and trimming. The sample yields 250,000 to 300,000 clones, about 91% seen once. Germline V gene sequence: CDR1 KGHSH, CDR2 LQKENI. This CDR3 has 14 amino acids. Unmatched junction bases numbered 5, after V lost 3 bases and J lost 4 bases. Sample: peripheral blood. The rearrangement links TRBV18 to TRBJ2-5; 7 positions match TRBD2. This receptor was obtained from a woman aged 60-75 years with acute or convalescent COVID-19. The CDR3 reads CASSPGSGGETQYF. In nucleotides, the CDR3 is TGTGCCAGCTCACCGGGGTCGGGGGGAGAGACCCAGTACTTC.